The T cell receptor beta chain under discussion was sequenced for a study of shared clonotypes between healthy human individuals. This clone was seen just once. Trimming left V 6 bases short and J 2 bases short, with 17 bases between. The length of the CDR3 is 15 residues. Germline CDR1 MNHEY, CDR2 SVGAGI. Sequenced by immunoSEQ multiplex PCR; TCRdb stores in-frame clones only, minus some. The sample yields more than 400,000 clones, about 85% seen once. The sequencing input was PBMCs. The chain couples TRBV6-5 to TRBJ2-7; weak D call: TRBD2 (7 bases). The TCR sequence derives from a woman aged 40 to 50 in good health. Some clones in this sample may be carry-over from other donors' samples. The CDR3 region is CASRERGSGAYEQYF. The CDR3 bases are TGTGCCAGCAGGGAAAGGGGGAGCGGGGCCTACGAGCAGTACTTC.